This is a list of T cell receptor beta chains from one sample in a study of spatial heterogeneity in lung cancer. Via MiXCR, TCRdb re-called the 5' RACE reads, giving one row per CDR3 protein. The sample yields fewer than 20,000 distinct CDR3 sequences, 7% to 10% seen once. The sequencing here drew on PBMCs, taken at follow-up. These receptors all stem from a male donor with early-stage non-small cell lung cancer. CDR3s include the opening cysteine and the closing phenylalanine or tryptophan. The order of the fields is clone size, D gene, V gene, J gene, CDR3 DNA, CDR3 protein. The D gene is left open where the match is weak. Clone size is shown for a subset of rows, as once, few, many or a class of expanded clone.

abundance: .
d_gene: TRBD2
v_gene: TRBV4-1
j_gene: TRBJ2-3
CDR3nt: TGCGCCAGCAGCCCTGTGATGGCGGGGGACACAGATACGCAGTATTTT
CDR3aa: CASSPVMAGDTDTQYF

abundance: few
d_gene: TRBD1
v_gene: TRBV7-9
j_gene: TRBJ1-5
CDR3nt: TGTGCCAGCAGCTTAACTGGACAGGGGGCTGGGCAGCCCCAGCATTTT
CDR3aa: CASSLTGQGAGQPQHF

abundance: few
d_gene: TRBD2
v_gene: TRBV20-1
j_gene: TRBJ2-1
CDR3nt: TGCAGTGCTCGGGAGGGCCGGTACAATGAGCAGTTCTTC
CDR3aa: CSAREGRYNEQFF

abundance: few
d_gene: .
v_gene: TRBV11-2
j_gene: TRBJ2-5
CDR3nt: TGTGCCAGCAGCTTAAGAAGGCTAGCGACCGTAGAGACCCAGTACTTC
CDR3aa: CASSLRRLATVETQYF

abundance: large
d_gene: .
v_gene: TRBV29-1
j_gene: TRBJ1-2
CDR3nt: TGCAGCGTTGAAGATCTGCAGGGCGTTTACTATGGCTACACCTTC
CDR3aa: CSVEDLQGVYYGYTF

abundance: few
d_gene: .
v_gene: TRBV6-5
j_gene: TRBJ1-1
CDR3nt: TGTGCCAGCAGTTACGCCCCGAATCCGGGCCATGAAGCTTTCTTT
CDR3aa: CASSYAPNPGHEAFF

abundance: .
d_gene: TRBD1
v_gene: TRBV7-2
j_gene: TRBJ1-6
CDR3nt: TGTGCCAGCAGCAAGGGACAGAGAGATTCACCCCTCCACTTT
CDR3aa: CASSKGQRDSPLHF

abundance: few
d_gene: .
v_gene: TRBV7-2
j_gene: TRBJ2-1
CDR3nt: TGTGCCAGCAGCTTAGTGAGGAGCAATGAGCAGTTCTTC
CDR3aa: CASSLVRSNEQFF

abundance: few
d_gene: .
v_gene: TRBV20-1
j_gene: TRBJ2-7
CDR3nt: TGCAGTGCTAGGGGGCCGCAGGACCCGGCCTACGAGCAGTACTTC
CDR3aa: CSARGPQDPAYEQYF

abundance: many
d_gene: .
v_gene: TRBV19
j_gene: TRBJ2-1
CDR3nt: TGTGCCAGTAGTATTTGGGACTCCTACAATGAGCAGTTCTTC
CDR3aa: CASSIWDSYNEQFF

abundance: many
d_gene: .
v_gene: TRBV5-8
j_gene: TRBJ2-7
CDR3nt: TGTGCCAGCACCTACAGGGGAGGTGTAACAAACGAGCAGTACTTC
CDR3aa: CASTYRGGVTNEQYF

abundance: many
d_gene: TRBD2
v_gene: TRBV12-3/TRBV12-4
j_gene: TRBJ2-3
CDR3nt: TGTGCCAGCAGCGAGGGACTAGCGGGGGGCCGTGATACGCAGTATTTT
CDR3aa: CASSEGLAGGRDTQYF

abundance: many
d_gene: .
v_gene: TRBV4-2
j_gene: TRBJ1-1
CDR3nt: TGTGCCAGCAGCCAAGAGGCGCCGTGGGAGGAGAGCACTGAAGCTTTCTTT
CDR3aa: CASSQEAPWEESTEAFF

abundance: many
d_gene: .
v_gene: TRBV5-4
j_gene: TRBJ2-1
CDR3nt: TGTGCCAGCAGCTTGGGGGAGGCAGCTGAGCAGTTCTTC
CDR3aa: CASSLGEAAEQFF

abundance: many
d_gene: .
v_gene: TRBV18
j_gene: TRBJ1-1
CDR3nt: TGTGCCAGCTCACCACTCGAACGGCCGACAGTGAACACTGAAGCTTTCTTT
CDR3aa: CASSPLERPTVNTEAFF

abundance: few
d_gene: TRBD2
v_gene: TRBV9
j_gene: TRBJ2-5
CDR3nt: TGTGCCAGCAGCGTGTCCGGACTAGCGGAAGAGACCCAGTACTTC
CDR3aa: CASSVSGLAEETQYF

abundance: .
d_gene: .
v_gene: TRBV5-6
j_gene: TRBJ2-7
CDR3nt: TGTGCCAGCAGATCCCAGGGGAAGACCTACGAGCAGTACTTC
CDR3aa: CASRSQGKTYEQYF

abundance: many
d_gene: TRBD2
v_gene: TRBV7-2
j_gene: TRBJ2-1
CDR3nt: TGTGCCAGCAGCGTTAGCGGGGGGGCCTACAATGAGCAGTTCTTC
CDR3aa: CASSVSGGAYNEQFF

abundance: .
d_gene: .
v_gene: TRBV28
j_gene: TRBJ2-3
CDR3nt: TGTGCCAGCAGTTCCCGACGGACTCTCACAGATACGCAGTATTTT
CDR3aa: CASSSRRTLTDTQYF

abundance: .
d_gene: .
v_gene: TRBV7-6
j_gene: TRBJ1-5
CDR3nt: TGTGCCAGCAGCTTAGTTACGGGTAGCAATCAGCCCCAGCATTTT
CDR3aa: CASSLVTGSNQPQHF

abundance: many
d_gene: TRBD1
v_gene: TRBV12-3/TRBV12-4
j_gene: TRBJ2-1
CDR3nt: TGTGCCAGCAGAGCTGGACAGGAATACAATGAGCAGTTCTTC
CDR3aa: CASRAGQEYNEQFF

abundance: few
d_gene: TRBD2
v_gene: TRBV6-2/TRBV6-3
j_gene: TRBJ2-1
CDR3nt: TGTGCCAGCAGTTACTCGCTAGCGGGGGGGGCTCATGAGCAGTTCTTC
CDR3aa: CASSYSLAGGAHEQFF

abundance: many
d_gene: .
v_gene: TRBV28
j_gene: TRBJ2-4
CDR3nt: TGTGCCAGCAGTTTATCGTCCCTAGCGGAGGGGGGAAACATTCAGTACTTC
CDR3aa: CASSLSSLAEGGNIQYF

abundance: medium-sized
d_gene: TRBD2
v_gene: TRBV11-2
j_gene: TRBJ2-1
CDR3nt: TGTGCCAGCAGACCCCTTATACTAGCGGGAGGCCCCCATCTTCAGATCTTC
CDR3aa: CASRPLILAGGPHLQIF

abundance: many
d_gene: .
v_gene: TRBV12-3/TRBV12-4
j_gene: TRBJ2-1
CDR3nt: TGTGCCAGCAGCCTGACTAGGGACAATGAGCAGTTCTTC
CDR3aa: CASSLTRDNEQFF

abundance: few
d_gene: .
v_gene: TRBV9
j_gene: TRBJ1-1
CDR3nt: TGTGCCAGCAGCGTAGGATCAGATACCAATGAAGCTTTCTTT
CDR3aa: CASSVGSDTNEAFF

abundance: many
d_gene: TRBD1
v_gene: TRBV12-5
j_gene: TRBJ2-1
CDR3nt: TGTGCTAGTGGTTCGGACAGGGGGCTACCCTTGTACAATGAGCAGTTCTTC
CDR3aa: CASGSDRGLPLYNEQFF

abundance: many
d_gene: .
v_gene: TRBV6-2/TRBV6-3
j_gene: TRBJ2-7
CDR3nt: TGTGCCAGCAGTTATCCGGGACAACTATACGAGCAGTACTTC
CDR3aa: CASSYPGQLYEQYF

abundance: many
d_gene: TRBD1
v_gene: TRBV30
j_gene: TRBJ1-1
CDR3nt: TGTGCCTGGATTAGGTCCGGACAGGGTGGAACTGAAGCTTTCTTT
CDR3aa: CAWIRSGQGGTEAFF

abundance: many
d_gene: .
v_gene: TRBV28
j_gene: TRBJ2-3
CDR3nt: TGTGCCAGCAGCTCAAATCAGGGGGAGGTCACAGATACGCAGTATTTT
CDR3aa: CASSSNQGEVTDTQYF

abundance: many
d_gene: .
v_gene: TRBV2
j_gene: TRBJ2-7
CDR3nt: TGTGCCAGCAGTGAATATGGAGGCAGGACCTACGAGCAGTACTTC
CDR3aa: CASSEYGGRTYEQYF